A single sample gave rise to the 3 T cell receptor beta chains below, sequenced in a study of cytomegalovirus exposure and HLA in healthy donors. The PCR had 60 Vbeta and 13 Jbeta primers. Assay: immunoSEQ multiplex PCR; the TCRdb copy retains only in-frame clones and omits some. Of around 150,000 clones listed, around 84% are singletons. Sequenced sample: PBMCs. Receptor source: a boy between 2 and 10 years old in good health and CMV-seronegative.

This chain connects TRBV13 to TRBJ2-5, with a weak D call TRBD2 (6 bases). Trimming cost V 5 bases and J 9 bases, with 16 bases left between them. Germline assignment: CDR1 PRHDT and CDR2 FYEKMQ (reference sequence). This CDR3 is 13 amino acids long. The CDR3 protein is CASSPPWGEAQYF. CDR3 DNA sequence: TGTGCCAGCAGCCCACCTTGGGGGGAGGCCCAGTACTTC.

The V call is TRBV28, the J call TRBJ2-2; 10 bases match TRBD1. Germline trimming cut 5 bases from V and 4 bases from J; bases unmatched to any gene: 7. CDR3 size: 16 residues. Germline lookup yields CDR1 MDHEN and CDR2 SYDVKM. CDR3 residues: CASSLDRGPTTGELFF. The CDR3 DNA sequence: TGTGCCAGCAGTCTAGACAGGGGGCCCACCACCGGGGAGCTGTTTTTT.

This chain joins TRBV19 and TRBJ1-5, with no clear D. Germline loops: CDR1 LNHDA, CDR2 SQIVND (reference sequence). With 7 bases removed from V and 6 bases from J, the gap between germline ends came to 19 bases. This CDR3 spans 15 amino acids. The CDR3 region is CASILVGSAGQPQHF. CDR3 DNA: TGTGCCAGTATTTTAGTCGGCAGCGCGGGTCAGCCCCAGCATTTT.